This is a list of T cell receptor beta chains from one sample in a study of cytotoxic CD8 clonotypes in ibrutinib-treated CLL. Method: immunoSEQ multiplex PCR; TCRdb's copy keeps in-frame clones and lacks some. This sample yields approximately 84,000 clones, of which 79% are seen a single time; around 4.8% belongs to the top ten. Here the sequenced sample was PBMCs, taken after 12 months of ibrutinib treatment. The receptor source for this set is a human donor with chronic lymphocytic leukemia. Each CDR3 is given with its conserved first and last residue. Each record gives: D gene, clone size, V gene, J gene, CDR3 DNA, CDR3 protein. The D gene is left open where the match is weak. Some rows have no size entry. The others give once, few or many, or a class for an expanded clone.

NA,NA,TRBV11-2,TRBJ2-3,TGTGCCAGCAGCTTAGGGGTAGGCTGGGCTAGCACAGATACGCAGTATTTT,CASSLGVGWASTDTQYF
NA,NA,TRBV29-1,TRBJ2-7,TGCAGCGCGGGGGGCCCAACAGGGTCCGAGCAGTACTTC,CSAGGPTGSEQYF
NA,few,TRBV6-4,TRBJ1-5,TGTGCCAGCAGAAAGTTGGTATCCCCTGGGGTATATAGCAATCAGCCCCAGCATTTT,CASRKLVSPGVYSNQPQHF
NA,NA,TRBV2,TRBJ1-2,TGTGCCAGCAGCCAAACAAGGGAGTATGGCTACACCTTC,CASSQTREYGYTF
NA,NA,TRBV20-1,TRBJ1-2,TGCAGTGCCGCCGGTGGGGGCTACACCTTC,CSAAGGGYTF
NA,NA,TRBV28,TRBJ1-2,TGTGCCAGCAGGCCAGACAGGTCCGCTAACTATGGCTACACCTTC,CASRPDRSANYGYTF
NA,NA,TRBV28,TRBJ2-7,TGTGCCAGCAGTTTCCCGGTTGGGCAGTACTTC,CASSFPVGQYF
NA,once,TRBV7-9,TRBJ2-3,TGTGCCAGCAGCACACCGGGGGATACGCAGTATTTT,CASSTPGDTQYF
NA,NA,TRBV27,TRBJ2-1,TGTGCCAGCAGCTGGCTAGCAGACGATTACAATGAGCAGTTCTTC,CASSWLADDYNEQFF
NA,NA,TRBV7-9,TRBJ2-7,TGTGCCAGCAGCCCCGTGACCTCGAACCAGCAGTACTTC,CASSPVTSNQQYF
TRBD1,medium-sized,TRBV6-5,TRBJ2-2,TGTGCCAGCAGTACCACAGGGGGGCACACCGGGGAGCTGTTTTTT,CASSTTGGHTGELFF
TRBD2,NA,TRBV5-1,TRBJ2-1,TGCGCCAGCAGCAAACTAGCGGGGCCGTACAATGAGCAGTTCTTC,CASSKLAGPYNEQFF
NA,once,TRBV6-6,TRBJ1-4,TGTGCCAGCAGTTACTGGGGGGGTCGGGAAAAACTGTTTTTT,CASSYWGGREKLFF
NA,NA,TRBV5-6,TRBJ2-7,TGTGCCAGCAGCTTGGGTCTCGAGCAGTACTTC,CASSLGLEQYF
NA,NA,TRBV28,TRBJ1-4,TGTGCCAGCAGCCCGGGGCGGGGCAGCGGGGATGAAAAACTGTTTTTT,CASSPGRGSGDEKLFF
NA,NA,TRBV5-1,TRBJ1-2,TGCGCCAGCAGCTTGGGAGTTGGGGTTAACTATGGCTACACCTTC,CASSLGVGVNYGYTF
NA,few,TRBV18,TRBJ1-1,TGTGCCAGCTCACCACCGTCCGACGGCATTGAAGCTTTCTTT,CASSPPSDGIEAFF
TRBD2,NA,TRBV5-1,TRBJ2-1,TGCGCCAGCCGCCGACTAGCGGGGGGCAATGAGCAGTTCTTC,CASRRLAGGNEQFF
TRBD1,NA,TRBV6-5,TRBJ1-6,TGTGCCAGCAGGCCCGGACAGGGGGGTTCACCCCTCCACTTT,CASRPGQGGSPLHF
NA,NA,TRBV20-1,TRBJ2-1,TGCAGTGTCGGCCGGATCCATGAGCAGTTCTTC,CSVGRIHEQFF
NA,NA,TRBV6-5,TRBJ2-1,TGTGCCAGCAGTTCGTCCCCCCTGGCCTACAATGAGCAGTTCTTC,CASSSSPLAYNEQFF
TRBD1,NA,TRBV27,TRBJ1-3,TGTGCCAGCAGTCCCGGACAGGGATTCTCTGGAAACACCATATATTTT,CASSPGQGFSGNTIYF
TRBD1,once,TRBV19,TRBJ1-5,TGTGCCAGTACCATCCGGACAGGCGAGGCCCAGCATTTT,CASTIRTGEAQHF
NA,NA,TRBV5-8,TRBJ2-7,TGTGCCAGCAGCCCCCGTTTCGAGCAGTACTTC,CASSPRFEQYF
TRBD1,NA,TRBV11-2,TRBJ2-5,TGTGCCAGCAGCTTGGGACAGGGCTGGTGGGAGACCCAGTACTTC,CASSLGQGWWETQYF
NA,few,TRBV7-2,TRBJ2-7,TGTGCCAGCAGCCACAGGTCACCTCCCGAGCAGTACTTC,CASSHRSPPEQYF
TRBD1,NA,TRBV6-6,TRBJ2-7,TGTGCCAGCAGTTATGCCGGGACAGGAACCTACGAGCAGTACTTC,CASSYAGTGTYEQYF
NA,NA,TRBV2,TRBJ1-1,TGTGCCAGCAGTGCGGGCTACACTGAAGCTTTCTTT,CASSAGYTEAFF
TRBD2,NA,TRBV7-2,TRBJ2-6,TGTGCCAGCATACTAGCGTCGGGGGCCAACGTCCTGACTTTC,CASILASGANVLTF
TRBD2,NA,TRBV11-1,TRBJ2-5,TGTGCCAGCAGCCCAAGACTAGCGGGAGGCGAGACCCAGTACTTC,CASSPRLAGGETQYF
NA,NA,TRBV28,TRBJ2-7,TGTGCCAGCAGTTTATGGGGCAGAGCCTACGAGCAGTACTTC,CASSLWGRAYEQYF